The 19 T cell receptor beta chains below come from one sample, sequenced in a study of CD8 T cells in ankylosing spondylitis. TCRdb recomputed calls from the 5' RACE reads with MiXCR, one row per CDR3 protein. The top ten hold roughly 15% of the sample, which has fewer than 200,000 distinct CDR3 sequences, around a tenth seen once. The sequencing sample was made of blood, either unsorted or a sorted T cell fraction (not recorded which). These receptors originate from a female donor with ankylosing spondylitis or in good health (not recorded which).

The V call is TRBV6-5, the J call TRBJ2-7; D unclear. The V gene's germline CDR1 is MNHEY and CDR2 SVGAGI. Trimming stripped 2 bases from V and 1 base from J, with 9 bases between. The CDR3 is 14 amino acids. CDR3 nucleotide sequence: TGTGCCAGCAGTTACGACCCGACTTCCTACGAGCAGTACTTC. This sequence encodes CASSYDPTSYEQYF.

V and J are TRBV6-6 and TRBJ1-1; D ambiguous. V lost 2 bases and J 4 bases, leaving 2 bases between the germline ends. There are 11 residues in the CDR3. From germline, CDR1 is MNHNY and CDR2 SVGAGI (reference sequence). CDR3: CASSYPTEAFF. CDR3 nucleotides: TGTGCCAGCAGTTACCCCACTGAAGCTTTCTTT.

This clonotype was observed a handful of times. The chain employs TRBV4-2 and TRBJ2-7; D is tentatively TRBD1 or TRBD2 (5 bases each). With 0 bases removed from V and 9 bases from J, the gap between germline ends came to 18 bases. The germline CDR1 and CDR2 sequences are LGHNA and YNFKEQ. This CDR3 comprises 15 residues. The DNA of the CDR3 is TGTGCCAGCAGCCAAGAAGTCGGGGACGCTTCAGGGCAGTACTTC. Its protein product is CASSQEVGDASGQYF.

Only a few counts were recorded for this clonotype. This sequence joins TRBV9 and TRBJ2-5; tentative D call: TRBD1 (7 bases). Germline assignment: CDR1 SGDLS and CDR2 YYNGEE. Trimming took 4 bases from V and 7 from J, leaving 23 bases between them. This CDR3 region has 16 residues. CDR3 sequence reads: CASSRFGGQGDGTQYF. CDR3 sequence (DNA): TGTGCCAGCAGCAGATTCGGGGGCCAGGGGGATGGGACCCAGTACTTC.

This clonotype has a handful of counts. The rearrangement links TRBV6-2 or TRBV6-3 to TRBJ2-5; 11 bases fit TRBD2. V lost 2 bases, J lost 5 bases, and 10 bases stayed unmatched. There are 17 residues in the CDR3. Germline-derived CDR1 and CDR2 are MNHEY and SVGEGT. CDR3 sequence (DNA): TGTGCCAGCAGTTACCCCGGGACTAGCGGCCTAGAGGAGACCCAGTACTTC. This sequence encodes CASSYPGTSGLEETQYF.

Comments on this clonotype: A much larger clone sits a single nucleotide away, making a read error possible. The V and J genes are TRBV29-1 and TRBJ2-1; D uncertain. This CDR3 region has 11 residues. The V end lost 3 bases, the J end lost 4 bases, and 4 bases lay between the germline ends. Germline lookup yields CDR1 SQVTM and CDR2 ANQGSEA. The chain's CDR3 is CSVEMYNEQFF. The CDR3 nucleotides are TGCAGCGTTGAGATGTACAATGAGCAGTTCTTC.

This chain links TRBV3-1 with TRBJ2-7; 9 bases are shared with TRBD1. This CDR3 comprises 14 residues. Germline lookup yields CDR1 LGHDT and CDR2 YNNKEL (reference sequence). Unmatched junction bases numbered 7, after V lost 5 bases and J lost 5 bases. CDR3 coding DNA: TGTGCCAGCAGCTTGCGGGACAGGGCCAACGAGCAGTACTTC. It encodes CASSLRDRANEQYF.

This clonotype occurred many times. This chain links TRBV12-3 or TRBV12-4 with TRBJ1-4, with 7 bases aligning to TRBD1. The CDR3 extends over 15 amino acids. The ends lost 5 bases at V and 0 bases at J; junction bases unmatched: 3. For the CDR3, the DNA is TGTGCCAGCAGTGGGACAGTCGCAACTAATGAAAAACTGTTTTTT. This translates into CASSGTVATNEKLFF.

The chain employs TRBV6-2 or TRBV6-3 and TRBJ2-5; 12 positions agree with TRBD2. Germline V lookup: CDR1 MNHEY, CDR2 SVGEGT. V gave up 6 bases and J gave up 6 bases; unmatched junction bases: 8. CDR3 length: 15 residues. CDR3 protein: CASSPRTSGIKTQYF. CDR3 coding DNA: TGTGCCAGCAGCCCTCGGACTAGCGGGATAAAGACCCAGTACTTC.

V usage is TRBV4-3 and J usage is TRBJ2-3; no definite D call. Per germline, CDR1 LGHNA and CDR2 YSLEER. This CDR3 has 14 amino acids. The V gene lost 4 bases and the J gene lost 3 bases, with 11 bases spanning the gap. The CDR3 DNA follows: TGCGCCAGCAGCCCACGGCCCCGAACAGATACGCAGTATTTT. Its translation is CASSPRPRTDTQYF.

The chain joins TRBV6-2 or TRBV6-3 to TRBJ2-2; D unresolved. The CDR3 spans 13 residues. CDR1 MNHEY and CDR2 SVGEGT come from the germline V gene. Trimming removed 5 bases from V and 1 base from J, with 5 bases in between. The CDR3 region has the DNA TGTGCCAGCAGTGACCGGAACACCGGGGAGCTGTTTTTT. Amino acids: CASSDRNTGELFF.

In this sample, this clonotype turned up many times. The chain employs TRBV10-3 and TRBJ2-1, with 14 bases aligning to TRBD2. V trimming: 3 bases; J trimming: 8 bases; junction bases outside the gene matches: 3. This CDR3 contains 15 residues. Germline lookup yields CDR1 ENHRY and CDR2 SYGVKD. CDR3 region: CAISDPGLAGDEQFF. In nucleotides, the CDR3 is TGTGCCATCAGTGATCCGGGACTAGCGGGAGATGAGCAGTTCTTC.

This clonotype was seen repeatedly, ten times or more. V gene TRBV20-1 combines with J gene TRBJ2-7; 8 bases align to TRBD2. The germline V gene has CDR1 DFQATT and CDR2 SNEGSKA (reference sequence). The CDR3 covers 12 residues. V gave up 5 bases and J gave up 5 bases; unmatched junction bases: 5. The CDR3 DNA reads as TGCAGTGCTTCTAGCGGGTACAACGAGCAGTACTTC. Its translation: CSASSGYNEQYF.

This clonotype was seen at least ten times. The chain has TRBV12-3 or TRBV12-4 and TRBJ2-5, with 8 bases lining up with TRBD1. J gave up 5 bases and V 5 bases, and 7 bases lay outside the gene matches. This CDR3 is 14 amino acids long. In DNA, the CDR3 is TGTGCCAGCAGTCCACCAGGGGGCTGGGAGACCCAGTACTTC. Residues: CASSPPGGWETQYF.

This clonotype was seen a handful of times. The gene calls are TRBV19 and TRBJ2-1; 9 nucleotides agree with TRBD2. The germline V gene encodes CDR1 LNHDA and CDR2 SQIVND (reference sequence). This CDR3 spans 16 amino acids. The V and J ends lost 4 bases and 5 bases, in that order; junction bases with no gene match: 9. CDR3 in amino acids: CASSSMAGGFHNEQFF. The CDR3 coding sequence is TGTGCCAGTAGTAGTATGGCGGGAGGGTTCCACAATGAGCAGTTCTTC.

This chain links TRBV20-1 with TRBJ2-7; TRBD2 matches 11 bases. The CDR3 runs to 15 residues. Germline values: CDR1 DFQATT, CDR2 SNEGSKA (reference sequence). The J segment lost 3 bases and the V segment lost 1 base, leaving 5 bases of the junction unmatched. The CDR3 protein is CSARGGTSGLYEQYF. In DNA form, the CDR3 reads TGCAGTGCTAGAGGAGGGACTAGCGGCCTCTACGAGCAGTACTTC.

This clonotype turned up a few times. V and J are TRBV29-1 and TRBJ2-5; no clear D. Germline assignment: CDR1 SQVTM and CDR2 ANQGSEA. V was shortened by 3 bases and J by 1 base, with 9 bases between the two germline ends. This CDR3 is built from 13 residues. The CDR3 region has the DNA TGCAGCGTTGAGCCTCCTTCCCAAGAGACCCAGTACTTC. It is translated as CSVEPPSQETQYF.

This clonotype was seen at least ten times. The J gene is TRBJ1-5, the V gene TRBV20-1; TRBD1 is a possible D gene (5 bases). This CDR3 comprises 14 residues. The germline gives CDR1 DFQATT, CDR2 SNEGSKA (reference sequence). Trimming stripped 0 bases from V and 5 bases from J, with 11 bases between. The DNA for the CDR3 is TGCAGTGCTAGAGATCAGGACACCGATCAGCCCCAGCATTTT. This codes for CSARDQDTDQPQHF.

This clonotype was detected a few times. The chain couples TRBV10-3 to TRBJ2-1; 10 bases map to TRBD2. CDR1 and CDR2 (germline): ENHRY, SYGVKD. V lost 5 bases, J lost 5 bases, and 12 bases stayed unmatched. The CDR3 sequence is 17 residues long. CDR3 DNA: TGTGCCATCAGTCGGCTAGCGGGAGTTCTTCGGCACAATGAGCAGTTCTTC. It is translated as CAISRLAGVLRHNEQFF.